This T cell receptor (beta chain) appears in the sequencing data of a study of response to subunit inactivated influenza vaccine. V dropped 4 bases and J dropped 7 bases, with 28 bases sitting between them. The CDR3 is 19 amino acids. CDR1 is KGHDR and CDR2 is SFDVKD in the germline V gene. Each CDR3 protein is one row after TCRdb ran MiXCR on the RT-PCR reads. The sample carries about 540,000 distinct CDR3 sequences, roughly 25% recorded once. The same sample was also used in a study of T cells expressing NK-cell markers. That study reports: TCR beta cDNA was generated via 5'RACE template switching incorporating UMIs. Certain NKG2C+ T cell clones were expanded, and their HCMV specificity remained unclear.

This material consisted of CD4+ T cells sorted from PBMCs, taken 11 to 12 days after vaccination. The clonotype was recovered from a man aged 50 to 59 who received an inactivated influenza vaccine. V is TRBV24-1 and J is TRBJ2-1; tentative D call: TRBD2 (6 bases). CDR3 bases: TGTGCCACCAGTGAGGCTTATGGGGAGCGCGGGACCCCCTGGAATGAGCAGTTCTTC. It codes for CATSEAYGERGTPWNEQFF.